This TCR beta chain was documented in a study of cytomegalovirus exposure and HLA in healthy donors. Germline V lookup: CDR1 SEHNR, CDR2 FQNEAQ (reference sequence). V trimming: 4 bases; J trimming: 4 bases; junction bases outside the gene matches: 6. This CDR3 is 14 amino acids long. Some clones are missing from TCRdb's copy, which holds only in-frame ones; the method was immunoSEQ multiplex PCR. This table has fewer than 250,000 clones, roughly 85% appearing once. The TCR was taken from a woman aged 18 to 35 in good health and CMV-seronegative. Sequencing used PBMCs. The chain has TRBV7-9 and TRBJ1-1, with 7 bases aligning to TRBD1. This chain's CDR3 is CASSSTGVRTEAFF. In DNA, the CDR3 is TGTGCCAGCAGCTCTACAGGGGTGCGCACTGAAGCTTTCTTT.